This T cell receptor (beta chain) was identified during a study of blood T cells in healthy people across ages. A second roughly 7 to 12 cycle PCR used barcoded and J-beta primers. TCRdb independently ran MiXCR on the 5' RACE reads; one entry per CDR3 protein. The sample lists roughly 800,000 distinct CDR3 sequences; 20% to 25% were seen once. Peripheral blood samples of around 9.3 milliliters were drawn from each donor. There are 13 residues in the CDR3. Germline loops: CDR1 SQVTM, CDR2 ANQGSEA. Trimming took 7 bases from V and 8 from J; bases not matched to a gene: 11. These sequences were also reported in another study, on T cells of mothers and their children.

The sequencing input was blood. This chain links TRBV29-1 with TRBJ1-2, with 9 nucleotides matching TRBD1. This TCR was recovered from a boy under 18 in good health. This CDR3 is CSGTFGTGIGYTF. The CDR3 nucleotides are TGCAGCGGAACATTCGGGACAGGGATAGGCTACACCTTC.